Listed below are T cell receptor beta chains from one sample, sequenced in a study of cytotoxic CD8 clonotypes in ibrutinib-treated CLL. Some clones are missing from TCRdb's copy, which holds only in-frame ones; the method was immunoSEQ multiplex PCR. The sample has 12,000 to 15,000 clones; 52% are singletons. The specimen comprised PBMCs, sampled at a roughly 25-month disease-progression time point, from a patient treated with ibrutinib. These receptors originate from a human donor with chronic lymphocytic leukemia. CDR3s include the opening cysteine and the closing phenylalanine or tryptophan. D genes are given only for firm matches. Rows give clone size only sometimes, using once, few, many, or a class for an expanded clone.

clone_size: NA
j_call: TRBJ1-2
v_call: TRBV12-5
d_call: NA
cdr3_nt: TGTGCTAGTGGTTTGAACAGCTATGGCTACACCTTC
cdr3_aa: CASGLNSYGYTF

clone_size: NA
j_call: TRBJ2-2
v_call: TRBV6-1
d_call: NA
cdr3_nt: TGTGCCAGCAGAAAGGGCCCCCTACACCGGGGAGCTGTTTTT
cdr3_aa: CASRKGPLHRGAVF

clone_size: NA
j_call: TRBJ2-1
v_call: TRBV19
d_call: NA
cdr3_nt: TGTGCCAGTAGCCCTTTTGGTACCGAGCAGTTCTTC
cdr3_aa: CASSPFGTEQFF

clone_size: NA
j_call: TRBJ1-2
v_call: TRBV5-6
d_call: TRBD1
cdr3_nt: TGTGCCAGCAGCCCGACAGGGAGGTATGGCTACACCTTC
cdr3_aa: CASSPTGRYGYTF

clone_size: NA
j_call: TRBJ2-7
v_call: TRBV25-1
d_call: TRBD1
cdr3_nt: TGTGCCAGCTCACAGGGGAACTACGAGCAGTACTTC
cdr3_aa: CASSQGNYEQYF

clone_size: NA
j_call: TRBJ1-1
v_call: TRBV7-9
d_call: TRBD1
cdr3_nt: TGTGCCAGCGGAGAAAAGGGACAGAGGAACACTGAAGCTTTCTTT
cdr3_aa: CASGEKGQRNTEAFF

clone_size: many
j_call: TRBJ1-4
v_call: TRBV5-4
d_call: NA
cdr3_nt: TGTGCCAGCAGCGGCCGGGGTTCTAATGAAAAACTGTTTTTT
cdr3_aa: CASSGRGSNEKLFF

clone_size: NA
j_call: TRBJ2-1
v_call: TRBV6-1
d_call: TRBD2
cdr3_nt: TGTGCCAGCCTTGCTAGCGGCTCCTACAATGAGCAGTTCTTC
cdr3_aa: CASLASGSYNEQFF

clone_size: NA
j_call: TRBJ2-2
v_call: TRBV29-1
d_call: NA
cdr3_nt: TGCAGCGTTGAAGGCGACGACAGGAACACCGGGGAGCTGTTTTTT
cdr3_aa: CSVEGDDRNTGELFF

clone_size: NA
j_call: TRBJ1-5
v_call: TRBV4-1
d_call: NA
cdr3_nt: TGCGCCAGCAGCCAAGCAGAGTATAGCAATCAGCCCCAGCATTTT
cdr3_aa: CASSQAEYSNQPQHF

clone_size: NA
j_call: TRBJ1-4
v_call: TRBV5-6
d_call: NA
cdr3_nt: TGTGCCAGCAGCTTGTCTGGGCGGGAAAAACTGTTTTTT
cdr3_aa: CASSLSGREKLFF

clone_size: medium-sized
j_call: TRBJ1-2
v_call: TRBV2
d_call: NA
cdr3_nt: TGTGCCAGCATGTCGGATTATGGCTACACCTTC
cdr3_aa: CASMSDYGYTF

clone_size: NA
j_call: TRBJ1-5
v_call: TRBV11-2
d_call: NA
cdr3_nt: TGTGCCAGCAGCTTAGGAACAGTTCATCAGCCCCAGCATTTT
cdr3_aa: CASSLGTVHQPQHF

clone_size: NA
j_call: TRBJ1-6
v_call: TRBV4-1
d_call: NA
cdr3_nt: TGCGCCAGCAGCCCCCTCGGAGTGGCCAATTCACCCCTCCACTTT
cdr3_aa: CASSPLGVANSPLHF

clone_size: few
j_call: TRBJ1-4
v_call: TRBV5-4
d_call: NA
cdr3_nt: TGTGCCAGCAGCACCGACGGTATCGGAGTAGAAAAACTGTTTTTT
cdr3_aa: CASSTDGIGVEKLFF

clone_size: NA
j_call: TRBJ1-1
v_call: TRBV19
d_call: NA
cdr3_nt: TGTGCCAGTAGTATAATGGCAGTAGCCATGAACACTGAAGCTTTCTTT
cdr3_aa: CASSIMAVAMNTEAFF

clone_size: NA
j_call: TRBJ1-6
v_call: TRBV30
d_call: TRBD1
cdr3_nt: TGTGCCTGGAGCTTGACAGGGGATAATTCACCCCTCCACTTT
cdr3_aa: CAWSLTGDNSPLHF

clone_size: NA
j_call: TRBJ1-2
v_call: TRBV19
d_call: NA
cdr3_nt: TGTGCCAGTAGTATGGTAGATCTCACTGGGTATGGCTACACCTTC
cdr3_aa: CASSMVDLTGYGYTF

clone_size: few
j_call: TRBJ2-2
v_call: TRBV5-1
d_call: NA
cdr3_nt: TGCGCCAGCAGCTTGGACAGGGTGAACACCGGGGAGCTGTTTTTT
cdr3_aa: CASSLDRVNTGELFF

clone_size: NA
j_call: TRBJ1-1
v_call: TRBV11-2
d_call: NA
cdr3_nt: TGTGCCAGCAGCTTAGCCGGACAGCCGAACACTGAAGCTTTCTTT
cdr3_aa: CASSLAGQPNTEAFF

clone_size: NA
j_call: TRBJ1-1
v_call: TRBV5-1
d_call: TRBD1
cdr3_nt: TGCGCCAGCAGCTCCACCGTTCTCCCGACAGGGGGCATGAACACTGAAGCTTTCTTT
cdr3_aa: CASSSTVLPTGGMNTEAFF

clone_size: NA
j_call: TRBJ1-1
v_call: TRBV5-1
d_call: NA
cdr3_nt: TGCGCCAGCAGCTTGGTCGCAGGTTCGAACACTGAAGCTTTCTTT
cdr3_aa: CASSLVAGSNTEAFF

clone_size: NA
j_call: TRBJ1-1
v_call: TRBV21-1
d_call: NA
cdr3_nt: TGTGCCAGCAGCTTGGATATAGCTACAATTCGCACTGAAGCTTTCTTT
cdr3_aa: CASSLDIATIRTEAFF

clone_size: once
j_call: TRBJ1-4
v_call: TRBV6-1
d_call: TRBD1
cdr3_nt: TGTGCCAGCAGTGGGACAGGGGTTATCGGGGGGAATGAAAAACTGTTTTTT
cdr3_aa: CASSGTGVIGGNEKLFF

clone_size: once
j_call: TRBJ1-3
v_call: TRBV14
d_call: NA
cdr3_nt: TGTGCCAGCAGCCAAGTTCCCCCCAGACAAGTTGGAAACACCATATATTTT
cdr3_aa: CASSQVPPRQVGNTIYF

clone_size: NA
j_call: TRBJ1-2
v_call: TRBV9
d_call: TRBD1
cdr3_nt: TGTGCCAGCAGCGTTGACAGGGACTATGGCTACACCTTC
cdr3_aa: CASSVDRDYGYTF

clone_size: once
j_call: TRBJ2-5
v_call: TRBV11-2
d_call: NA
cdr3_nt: TGTGCCAGCAGCTTAGTCCAGGGGCAAGAGACCCAGTACTTC
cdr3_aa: CASSLVQGQETQYF

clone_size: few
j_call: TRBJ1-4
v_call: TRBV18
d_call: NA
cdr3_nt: TGTGCCAGCTCACGCTCGGGAGGGGTGGACGAAAAACTGTTTTTT
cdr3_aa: CASSRSGGVDEKLFF

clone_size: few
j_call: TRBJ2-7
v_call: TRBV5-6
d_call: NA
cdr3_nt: TGTGCCAGCAGCTTGGGAGACGGGGGCGAGCAGTACTTC
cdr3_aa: CASSLGDGGEQYF

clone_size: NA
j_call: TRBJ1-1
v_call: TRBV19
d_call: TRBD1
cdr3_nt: TGTGCCAGCTACCGGGACAGGGAGACTGAAGCTTTCTTT
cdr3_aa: CASYRDRETEAFF

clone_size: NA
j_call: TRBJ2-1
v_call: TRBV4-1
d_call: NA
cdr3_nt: TGCGCCAGCAGCCAAGCCCAGACTGGAAATGAGCAGTTCTTC
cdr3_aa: CASSQAQTGNEQFF

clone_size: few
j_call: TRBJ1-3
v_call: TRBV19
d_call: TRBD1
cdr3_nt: TGTGCCAGTAGTCTCCTCGGACAGGACACCATATATTTT
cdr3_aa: CASSLLGQDTIYF

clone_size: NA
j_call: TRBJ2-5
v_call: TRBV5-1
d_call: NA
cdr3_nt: TGCGCCAGCAGCTTTAGCCTTGAGACCCAGTACTTC
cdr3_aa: CASSFSLETQYF

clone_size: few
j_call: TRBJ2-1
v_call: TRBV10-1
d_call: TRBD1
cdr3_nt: TGCGCCAGCAGTGAAGGGACAGGGGCCCCCTACAATGAGCAGTTCTTC
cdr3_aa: CASSEGTGAPYNEQFF

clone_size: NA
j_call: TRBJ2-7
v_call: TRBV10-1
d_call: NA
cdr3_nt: TGCGCCAGCAGTGAGGGGCCCCCCTACGAGCAGTACTTC
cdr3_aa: CASSEGPPYEQYF

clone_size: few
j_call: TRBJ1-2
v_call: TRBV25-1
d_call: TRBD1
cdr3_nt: TGTGCCAGCAGACAGGGGGGTGGTGGCTACACCTTC
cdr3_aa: CASRQGGGGYTF

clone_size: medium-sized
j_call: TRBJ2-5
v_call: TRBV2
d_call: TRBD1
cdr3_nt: TGTGCCAGCAACCCGGACAGGAACCAAGAGACCCAGTACTTC
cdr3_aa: CASNPDRNQETQYF

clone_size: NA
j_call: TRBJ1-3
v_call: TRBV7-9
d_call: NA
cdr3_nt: TGTGCCAGCAGCTTAATGAGCTCTGGAAACACCATATATTTT
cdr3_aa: CASSLMSSGNTIYF

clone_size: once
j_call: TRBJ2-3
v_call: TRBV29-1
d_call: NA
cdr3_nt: TGCAGCGTTGAAGGCACAGATACGCAGTATTTT
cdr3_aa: CSVEGTDTQYF

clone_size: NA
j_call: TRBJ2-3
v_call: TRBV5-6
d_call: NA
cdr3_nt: TGTGCCAGCAGCCCTCGGACAGGCACAGATACGCAGTATTTT
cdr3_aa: CASSPRTGTDTQYF

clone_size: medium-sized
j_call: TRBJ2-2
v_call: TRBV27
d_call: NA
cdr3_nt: TGTGCCAGCAATGGGGATACCGGGGAGCTGTTTTTT
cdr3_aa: CASNGDTGELFF

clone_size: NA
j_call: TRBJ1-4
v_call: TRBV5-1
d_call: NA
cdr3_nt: TGCGCCAGCAGCTTGACTCGAGGCGGAGAAAAACTGTTTTTT
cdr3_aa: CASSLTRGGEKLFF

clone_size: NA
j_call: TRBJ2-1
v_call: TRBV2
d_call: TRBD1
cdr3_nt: TGTGCCAGCAATCCGGGACAGGGTGATGAGCAGTTCTTC
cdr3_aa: CASNPGQGDEQFF

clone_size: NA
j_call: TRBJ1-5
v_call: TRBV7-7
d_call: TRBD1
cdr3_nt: TGTGCCAGCAGTCCATTCAAACAGGGGCTCAATCAGCCCCAGCATTTT
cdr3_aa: CASSPFKQGLNQPQHF

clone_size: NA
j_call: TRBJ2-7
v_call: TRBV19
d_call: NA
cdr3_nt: TGTGCCAGTAGTATAGGTGGTAGCGCGGGTCGGGAGCAGTACTTC
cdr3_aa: CASSIGGSAGREQYF

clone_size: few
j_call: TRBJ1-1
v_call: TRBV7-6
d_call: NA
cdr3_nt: TGTGCCAGCAGCTTATTGGAGAACACTGAAGCTTTCTTT
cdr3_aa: CASSLLENTEAFF

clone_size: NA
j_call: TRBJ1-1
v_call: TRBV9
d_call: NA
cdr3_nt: TGTGCCAGCAGCGTAGGGGGGTGGACTGAAGCTTTCTTT
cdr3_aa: CASSVGGWTEAFF

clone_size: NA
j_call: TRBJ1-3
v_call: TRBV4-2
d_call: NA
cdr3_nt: TGTGCCAGCAGCCAGGGACTCCTTTCCGGAAACACCATATATTTT
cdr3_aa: CASSQGLLSGNTIYF

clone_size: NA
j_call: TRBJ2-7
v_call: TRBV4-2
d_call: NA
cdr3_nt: TGTGCCAGCAGCCAAGAAATCGGGTACGAGCAGTACTTC
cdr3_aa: CASSQEIGYEQYF

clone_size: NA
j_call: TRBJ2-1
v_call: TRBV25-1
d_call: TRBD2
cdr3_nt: TGTGCCAGCAGTGAGGCCGGGGGGGGTGTTAATGAGCAGTTCTTC
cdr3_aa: CASSEAGGGVNEQFF

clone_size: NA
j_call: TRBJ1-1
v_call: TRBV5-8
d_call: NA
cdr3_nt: TGTGCCAGCAGTGTAAGCCAGAACACTGAAGCTTTCTTT
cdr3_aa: CASSVSQNTEAFF

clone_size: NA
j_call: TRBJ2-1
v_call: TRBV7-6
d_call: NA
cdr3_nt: TGTGCCAGCAGCCCGAGGACGGAGAACAATGAGCAGTTCTTC
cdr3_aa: CASSPRTENNEQFF

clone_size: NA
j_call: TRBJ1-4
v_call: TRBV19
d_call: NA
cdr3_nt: TGTGCCAGTAGTAGTTATAGTTACAATGAAAAACTGTTTTTT
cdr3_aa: CASSSYSYNEKLFF

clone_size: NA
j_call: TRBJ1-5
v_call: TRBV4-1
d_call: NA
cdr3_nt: TGCGCCAGCAGCCAACAAGAGGTCTCGGGTCAGCCCCAGCATTTT
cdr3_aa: CASSQQEVSGQPQHF

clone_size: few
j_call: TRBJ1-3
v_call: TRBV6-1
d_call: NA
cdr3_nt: TGTGCCAGCAGTGAATACGACGGAAGGATCTCTGGAAACACCATATATTTT
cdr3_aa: CASSEYDGRISGNTIYF

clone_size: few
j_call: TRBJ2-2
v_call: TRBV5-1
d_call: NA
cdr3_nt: TGCGCCAGCAGCTTGGTCGAGAACACCGGGGAGCTGTTTTTT
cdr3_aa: CASSLVENTGELFF

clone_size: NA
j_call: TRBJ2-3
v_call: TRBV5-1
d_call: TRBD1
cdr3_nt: TGCGCCAGCAGCTTGTCTCGGTACGGGACAGGGGCTACAGATACGCAGTATTTT
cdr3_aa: CASSLSRYGTGATDTQYF